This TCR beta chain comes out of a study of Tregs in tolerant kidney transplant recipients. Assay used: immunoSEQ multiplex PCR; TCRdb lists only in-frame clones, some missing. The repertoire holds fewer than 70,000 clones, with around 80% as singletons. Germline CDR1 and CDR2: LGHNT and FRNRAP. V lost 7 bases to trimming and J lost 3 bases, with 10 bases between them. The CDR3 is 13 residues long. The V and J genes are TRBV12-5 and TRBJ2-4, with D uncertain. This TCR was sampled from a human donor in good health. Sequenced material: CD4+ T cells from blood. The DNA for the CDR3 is TGTGCTAGTGAGGAGCCTAACAAAAACATTCAGTACTTC. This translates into CASEEPNKNIQYF.